This TCR beta chain was retrieved from a study of cytomegalovirus exposure and HLA in healthy donors. Amplification used 60 Vbeta primers and 13 Jbeta primers. Clones were read by immunoSEQ multiplex PCR, and TCRdb kept only the in-frame ones, dropping some. The sample records approximately 70,000 clones, less than 85% being singletons. The CDR3 loop spans 16 amino acids. CDR1 and CDR2 from the germline V gene are SGHDT and YYEEEE. Germline trimming cut 4 bases from V and 2 bases from J; bases unmatched to any gene: 7. This chain uses TRBV5-6 with TRBJ2-2; the match to TRBD1 covers 8 bases. This TCR was sampled from a woman between 50 and 59 years old in good health and CMV-seropositive. Input material: PBMCs. The CDR3, as DNA: TGTGCCAGCAGCCATCGGACAGGGCTTAACACCGGGGAGCTGTTTTTT. Protein product: CASSHRTGLNTGELFF.